The subject of this entry is one TCR beta chain. Its ends do not fully match the called genes, so a read error is possible. This record comes from a study of preoperative IRX-2 immunotherapy in early breast cancer. Treatment meaning: preoperative locoregional IRX-2 cytokine immunotherapy. Patients received preoperative, locoregional IRX-2 cytokine immunotherapy in a phase Ib study. The protocol was immunoSEQ multiplex PCR, while the TCRdb copy is restricted to in-frame clones and leaves out a portion. Here the sample spans just over 25,000 clones, 75% to 85% being singletons. The sequence was obtained from a human donor with breast cancer. The starting material was lymph node tissue, obtained after IRX-2 immunotherapy.

CDR3 DNA: TGTGCTAGCAGCTTAGGGTTGGGGCGCACAGATACGCAGTATTTT. It is translated as CASSLGLGRTDTQYF. The chain is built from TRBV7-4 and TRBJ2-3; a weak D match, TRBD1 (5 bases). The CDR3 is 15 amino acids. Germline-derived CDR1 and CDR2 are SGHVT and SQSDAQ.